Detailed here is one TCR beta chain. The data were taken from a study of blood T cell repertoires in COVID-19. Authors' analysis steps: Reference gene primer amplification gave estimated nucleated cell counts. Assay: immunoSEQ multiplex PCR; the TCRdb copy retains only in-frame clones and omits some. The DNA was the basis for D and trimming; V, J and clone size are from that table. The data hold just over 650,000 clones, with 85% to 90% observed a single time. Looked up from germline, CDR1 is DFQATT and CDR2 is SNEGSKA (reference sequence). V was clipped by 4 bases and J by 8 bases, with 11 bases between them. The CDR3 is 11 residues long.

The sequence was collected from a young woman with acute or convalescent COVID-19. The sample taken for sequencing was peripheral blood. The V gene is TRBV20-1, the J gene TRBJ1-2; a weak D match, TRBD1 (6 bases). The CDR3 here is CSAMDSFGYTF. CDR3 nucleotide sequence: TGCAGTGCTATGGACAGTTTCGGCTACACCTTC.